A selection of T cell receptor beta chains follows, all from one sample in a study of shared clonotypes between healthy human individuals. Measured with immunoSEQ multiplex PCR; TCRdb has only the in-frame clones, and not every one. The sample holds some 2,500,000 clones; around 92% are singletons and the top ten take 0.37%. The sequencing sample was made of naive CD4+ T cells from PBMCs. All receptors come from a man younger than 30 in good health. Some clones in this sample may be carry-over from other donors' samples. Both conserved end residues are part of each CDR3. The order of the fields is clone size, V gene, D gene, J gene, CDR3 DNA, CDR3 protein. A D gene is named only where the DNA matches it firmly. Clone size is given for some rows only: seen once, a few or many times, or a class if the clone is expanded.

size: NA; V: TRBV5-4; D: TRBD2; J: TRBJ2-5; DNA: TGTGCCAGCAGCCACGGGACTAGCGGAGGGGGGGAGACCCAGTACTTC; CDR3: CASSHGTSGGGETQYF
size: NA; V: TRBV11-1; D: TRBD2; J: TRBJ2-1; DNA: TGTGCCAGCAGCTTAAGGCTAGCGGGACTTCTGGGGGGGCAGTTCTTC; CDR3: CASSLRLAGLLGGQFF
size: NA; V: TRBV7-9; D: NA; J: TRBJ2-7; DNA: TGTGCCAGCAGCTTCGGCGACGAGCAGTACTTC; CDR3: CASSFGDEQYF
size: NA; V: TRBV5-1; D: TRBD2; J: TRBJ2-1; DNA: TGCGCCAGCAGCCCACTAGCGGGAGGGCACAATGAGCAGTTCTTC; CDR3: CASSPLAGGHNEQFF
size: once; V: TRBV29-1; D: NA; J: TRBJ2-3; DNA: TGCAGCGTTGAGGCCAGATACACAGATACGCAGTATTTT; CDR3: CSVEARYTDTQYF
size: NA; V: TRBV7-3; D: NA; J: TRBJ1-1; DNA: TGTGCCAGCAGCTTGGGAGGGAGCACTGAAGCTTTCTTT; CDR3: CASSLGGSTEAFF
size: once; V: TRBV4-1; D: TRBD2; J: TRBJ2-4; DNA: TGCGCCAGCAGCCAATTTTGGGAGGGGGCCAAAAACATTCAGTACTTC; CDR3: CASSQFWEGAKNIQYF
size: NA; V: TRBV7-9; D: TRBD2; J: TRBJ2-7; DNA: TGTGCCAGCAGCGAGGGGACTAGCGGGTTCCGCGAGCAGTACTTC; CDR3: CASSEGTSGFREQYF
size: NA; V: TRBV7-9; D: NA; J: TRBJ1-1; DNA: TGTGCCAGCGCCAGGGGTGCCACTGAAGCTTTCTTT; CDR3: CASARGATEAFF
size: NA; V: TRBV5-1; D: TRBD1; J: TRBJ2-7; DNA: TGCGCCAGCAAAGAACAGGGGCCTACCTACGAGCAGTACTTC; CDR3: CASKEQGPTYEQYF
size: NA; V: TRBV4-1; D: NA; J: TRBJ2-3; DNA: TGCGCCAGCAGCCCTGAGGGCCGGGGTGGATCGACAGATACGCAGTATTTT; CDR3: CASSPEGRGGSTDTQYF
size: once; V: TRBV6-1; D: TRBD1; J: TRBJ2-4; DNA: TGTGCCAGCAGTGAAATAACAGGGGAACCGTACTTC; CDR3: CASSEITGEPYF
size: NA; V: TRBV7-3; D: NA; J: TRBJ1-2; DNA: TGTGCCAGCAGCTTATCGAGGGGCGGAGGCTACACCTTC; CDR3: CASSLSRGGGYTF
size: NA; V: TRBV10-3; D: TRBD1; J: TRBJ1-1; DNA: TGTGCCATCAGTGATTTCGACAGGGGCACTGAAGCTTTCTTT; CDR3: CAISDFDRGTEAFF
size: NA; V: TRBV28; D: TRBD2; J: TRBJ2-7; DNA: TGTGCCAGCAGCAGACATAGCGGGAGCCCGGACTCCTACGAGCAGTACTTC; CDR3: CASSRHSGSPDSYEQYF
size: NA; V: TRBV28; D: NA; J: TRBJ1-1; DNA: TGTGCCAGCCGCCGACCCCCGGGACTGCCGAACACTGAAGCTTTCTTT; CDR3: CASRRPPGLPNTEAFF
size: once; V: TRBV28; D: TRBD1; J: TRBJ1-4; DNA: TGTGCCAGCAAACCGCTGGGGGCGACAGGGTTCGGTGAAAAACTGTTTTTT; CDR3: CASKPLGATGFGEKLFF
size: once; V: TRBV10-2; D: NA; J: TRBJ2-3; DNA: TGCGCCAGCAGCCGACGGGCGGATACGCAGTATTTT; CDR3: CASSRRADTQYF
size: NA; V: TRBV5-1; D: NA; J: TRBJ2-3; DNA: TGCGCCAGCAGCTTGGTGCCGGACACAGATACGCAGTATTTT; CDR3: CASSLVPDTDTQYF
size: NA; V: TRBV29-1; D: TRBD1; J: TRBJ2-7; DNA: TGCAGCGTAACTAGGACAGGGCGCTACGAGCAGTACTTC; CDR3: CSVTRTGRYEQYF
size: NA; V: TRBV28; D: NA; J: TRBJ1-1; DNA: TGTGCCAGCAGTTTAATTTCCGCCGCTAGCGGGGACGTAGCTTTCTTT; CDR3: CASSLISAASGDVAFF
size: NA; V: TRBV6-5; D: TRBD1; J: TRBJ1-4; DNA: TGTGCCAGCGGACCGGGACAGGGGAGGGAAAAACTGTTTTTT; CDR3: CASGPGQGREKLFF
size: NA; V: TRBV7-2; D: NA; J: TRBJ2-3; DNA: TGTGCCAGCACAACGCGGGCTTCCACAGATACGCAGTATTTT; CDR3: CASTTRASTDTQYF
size: NA; V: TRBV28; D: NA; J: TRBJ1-5; DNA: TGTGCCAGCAGTTTGACGGAGACACAGGGAAGGCCCCAGCATTTT; CDR3: CASSLTETQGRPQHF
size: NA; V: TRBV5-4; D: NA; J: TRBJ2-7; DNA: TGTGCCAGCAGCTTGGGGGTCCGTCCCTACGAGCAGTACTTC; CDR3: CASSLGVRPYEQYF
size: NA; V: TRBV5-1; D: NA; J: TRBJ1-4; DNA: TGCGCCAGCAGCTTCGCTGGGGATGAAAAACTGTTTTTT; CDR3: CASSFAGDEKLFF
size: NA; V: TRBV28; D: TRBD1; J: TRBJ1-2; DNA: TGTGCCAGCAGCCGCCTTCGACAGGGTCAGGGTGGCTACACCTTC; CDR3: CASSRLRQGQGGYTF
size: NA; V: TRBV5-6; D: TRBD1; J: TRBJ2-7; DNA: TGTGCCAGCAGCTCCAGGGGGACAGGGGACTACGAGCAGTACTTC; CDR3: CASSSRGTGDYEQYF
size: NA; V: TRBV5-1; D: TRBD1; J: TRBJ2-2; DNA: TGCGCCAGCAGCTTATTCGGGACAGGGCTCACCGGGGAGCTGTTTTTT; CDR3: CASSLFGTGLTGELFF
size: NA; V: TRBV5-6; D: NA; J: TRBJ2-3; DNA: TGTGCCAGCAGCTTGGTCCCCCACCTCAACACAGATACGCAGTATTTT; CDR3: CASSLVPHLNTDTQYF
size: NA; V: TRBV29-1; D: TRBD1; J: TRBJ1-1; DNA: TGCAGCGTCTCGACAGGGGGCCTGAACACTGAAGCTTTCTTT; CDR3: CSVSTGGLNTEAFF
size: NA; V: TRBV5-1; D: NA; J: TRBJ1-2; DNA: TGCGCCAGCAGCTTGGAGGGGACCCACTATGGCTACACCTTC; CDR3: CASSLEGTHYGYTF
size: once; V: TRBV10-1; D: TRBD2; J: TRBJ2-2; DNA: TGCGCCAGCAGTGAGTTGCGGGAGGGTCGCGGGGAGCTGTTTTTT; CDR3: CASSELREGRGELFF
size: NA; V: TRBV28; D: TRBD1; J: TRBJ1-4; DNA: TGTGCCAGCAGTTCACCGGGACAGGTTAATGAAAAACTGTTTTTT; CDR3: CASSSPGQVNEKLFF
size: NA; V: TRBV5-1; D: TRBD2; J: TRBJ2-2; DNA: TGCGCCAGCAGCTTCCTAGCGGGAGTGGGGACCGGGGAGCTGTTTTTT; CDR3: CASSFLAGVGTGELFF
size: NA; V: TRBV28; D: NA; J: TRBJ2-3; DNA: TGTGCCAGCACTAGGGGGGGGACTAGCACAGATACGCAGTATTTT; CDR3: CASTRGGTSTDTQYF
size: NA; V: TRBV28; D: TRBD1; J: TRBJ1-5; DNA: TGTGCCAGCAGTTTAAGGGGAGCAGGGGGGGACAATCAGCCCCAGCATTTT; CDR3: CASSLRGAGGDNQPQHF
size: NA; V: TRBV19; D: TRBD2; J: TRBJ2-7; DNA: TGTGCCAGTAGTATTGGGACTACCTACTACGAGCAGTACTTC; CDR3: CASSIGTTYYEQYF
size: NA; V: TRBV7-9; D: NA; J: TRBJ1-1; DNA: TGTGCCAGCAGCTTTACACGCCCGAACACTGAAGCTTTCTTT; CDR3: CASSFTRPNTEAFF